This T cell receptor beta chain is from a study of early T cells in non-severe SARS-CoV-2 infection. About the research overall: Chains from this unsorted whole-blood bulk RNA could not be paired.

This clonotype was detected ten times or more. Its antigen remains unidentified. Study-level results: VDJdb matching skewed toward anti-spike CD8 responses, missing private and CD4 specificities.

This CDR3 contains 14 residues. The germline V gene encodes CDR1 DFQATT and CDR2 SNEGSKA (reference sequence). V was pared by 2 bases and J by 0 bases, with 9 bases between. Unique molecular identifiers were affixed to single, distinct cDNA molecules. TCRdb processed the 5' RACE reads anew with MiXCR; each CDR3 protein has one entry. The data show some 80,000 distinct CDR3 sequences, 9.5% to 15% seen once. The sample was whole blood, taken at baseline. The chain links TRBV20-1 to TRBJ2-3; D call uncertain. This TCR derives from an adult who was a healthcare worker with PCR-confirmed SARS-CoV-2 infection or an uninfected control (not recorded which). The donor label of this sample is uncertain. CDR3 region: CSARLGPSTDTQYF. The CDR3 DNA reads as TGCAGTGCTAGATTAGGCCCAAGCACAGATACGCAGTATTTT.